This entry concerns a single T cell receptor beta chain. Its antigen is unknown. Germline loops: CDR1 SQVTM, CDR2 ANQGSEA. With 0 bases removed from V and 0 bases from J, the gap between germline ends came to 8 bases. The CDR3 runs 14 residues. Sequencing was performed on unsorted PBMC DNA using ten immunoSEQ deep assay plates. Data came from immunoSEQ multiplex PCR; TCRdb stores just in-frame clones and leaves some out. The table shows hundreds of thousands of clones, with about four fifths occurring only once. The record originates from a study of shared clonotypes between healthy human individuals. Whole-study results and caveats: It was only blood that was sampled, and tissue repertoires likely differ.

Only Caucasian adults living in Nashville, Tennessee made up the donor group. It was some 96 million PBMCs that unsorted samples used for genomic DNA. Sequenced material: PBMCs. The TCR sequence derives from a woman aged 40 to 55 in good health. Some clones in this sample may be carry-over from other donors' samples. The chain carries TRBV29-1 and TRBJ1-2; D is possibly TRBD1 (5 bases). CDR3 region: CSVEDAGSNYGYTF. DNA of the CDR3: TGCAGCGTTGAAGATGCAGGGTCTAACTATGGCTACACCTTC.